These 23 T cell receptor beta chains share one sample of origin, sequenced in a study of cytomegalovirus exposure and HLA in healthy donors. This table comes from immunoSEQ multiplex PCR, and its TCRdb copy is limited to in-frame clones, with some not included. The sample consists of approximately 110,000 clones, roughly 90% of them appearing once. The sample was PBMCs. Every receptor here comes from a woman aged 18-30 years in good health and CMV-seronegative.

This clone showed up just once. Within the sample, other DNA sequences also encode this same CDR3. The rearrangement uses TRBV4-3 and TRBJ1-5; no clear D. Deletions cut 0 bases from V and 6 bases from J, with 6 bases between. Looked up from germline, CDR1 is LGHNA and CDR2 is YSLEER. The CDR3 totals 13 residues. The CDR3 DNA follows: TGCGCCAGCAGCCAAGATCGAGGTCAGCCCCAGCATTTT. It is translated as CASSQDRGQPQHF.

This clone was seen once. The rearrangement uses TRBV4-3 and TRBJ2-7, with 7 bases that match TRBD2. The ends lost 5 bases at V and 0 bases at J; junction bases unmatched: 7. Germline V gene sequence: CDR1 LGHNA, CDR2 YSLEER. The CDR3 sequence is 15 residues long. CDR3 sequence: CASSLGGRPSYEQYF. DNA of the CDR3: TGCGCCAGCAGCTTGGGCGGGAGACCCTCCTACGAGCAGTACTTC.

The chain recombines TRBV11-2 with TRBJ1-1, with TRBD1 as a possible D gene (5 bases). The germline CDR1 and CDR2 sequences are SGHAT and FQNNGV. The CDR3 runs 16 residues. V was shortened by 5 bases and J by 7 bases, with 23 bases between the two germline ends. The DNA for the CDR3 is TGTGCCAGCAGCCCTAATCAGGGCGGTGCGGTGGGTGAAGCTTTCTTT. Translated, it gives CASSPNQGGAVGEAFF.

The gene calls are TRBV7-8 and TRBJ1-1; 7 bases are a match to TRBD1. V lost 7 bases and J lost 7; bases outside the gene matches: 9. The germline V gene encodes CDR1 SGHVS and CDR2 FQNEAQ. This CDR3 contains 13 residues. CDR3: CASTLDRALEAFF. DNA for the CDR3: TGTGCCAGCACTCTTGACAGGGCGCTTGAAGCTTTCTTT.

The chain couples TRBV28 to TRBJ2-1, with TRBD2 identical over 8 bases. CDR3 length equals 15 residues. The germline gives CDR1 MDHEN, CDR2 SYDVKM. Unmatched junction bases numbered 9, after V lost 6 bases and J lost 5 bases. This chain's CDR3 is CASRAAGEGDNEQFF. In DNA form, the CDR3 reads TGTGCCAGCAGGGCAGCGGGAGAGGGCGACAATGAGCAGTTCTTC.

The chain carries TRBV11-2 and TRBJ2-3; tentatively, D is TRBD1 (6 bases). CDR1 SGHAT and CDR2 FQNNGV come from the germline V gene. V was cut by 3 bases and J by 3 bases, with 13 bases left in between. The CDR3 consists of 15 residues. CDR3 sequence (DNA): TGTGCCAGCAGCTTCGGGACAACAAGAACAGATACGCAGTATTTT. Its protein product is CASSFGTTRTDTQYF.

The chain couples TRBV5-1 to TRBJ1-1; tentatively, D is TRBD1 (5 bases). CDR1 and CDR2 from the germline V gene are SGHRS and YFSETQ. The CDR3 is 14 residues long. Trimming shortened V by 0 bases and J by 4 bases, and 10 bases separated the two germline ends. In DNA, the CDR3 is TGCGCCAGCAGCTTGGATGGGGGGAGCACTGAAGCTTTCTTT. This sequence encodes CASSLDGGSTEAFF.

The genes are TRBV19 and TRBJ2-1; 13 bases line up with TRBD2. The CDR3 sequence is 12 residues long. Germline V gives CDR1 LNHDA, CDR2 SQIVND (reference sequence). Trimming removed 5 bases from V and 16 bases from J; junction bases left unmatched: 5. CDR3 sequence (DNA): TGTGCCAGTAGTCGTGGACTAGCGGGGGTTTTCTTC. As protein: CASSRGLAGVFF.

CDR3 amino acids: CASSPRTEGDTQYF. The CDR3 DNA follows: TGTGCCAGCAGCCCCCGTACAGAAGGAGATACGCAGTATTTT. The chain combines TRBV13 with TRBJ2-3; D gene uncertain. The germline CDR1 and CDR2 sequences are PRHDT and FYEKMQ (reference sequence). This CDR3 has 14 residues. The germline V and J ends were trimmed by 5 bases and 5 bases, with 14 bases remaining between them.

The chain recombines TRBV2 with TRBJ2-5, with 8 bases that match TRBD2. In germline, CDR1 is SNHLY, CDR2 FYNNEI. Unmatched junction bases numbered 8, after V lost 6 bases and J lost 2 bases. The CDR3 totals 15 residues. The CDR3 spells CASRGVAGSQETQYF. The CDR3, as DNA: TGTGCCAGCAGGGGAGTAGCGGGAAGTCAAGAGACCCAGTACTTC.

The genes are TRBV14 and TRBJ1-1, with D possibly TRBD1 on 5 matching bases. Trimming removed 1 base from V and 3 bases from J, with 27 bases in between. The CDR3 spans 20 residues. The germline gives CDR1 SGHDN, CDR2 FVKESK. CDR3 in DNA: TGTGCCAGCAGCCAAGTTAAGGCCAGGGAATATACCGGCGGAGACACTGAAGCTTTCTTT. Translated: CASSQVKAREYTGGDTEAFF.

The CDR3 coding sequence is TGTGCCTGGAGTGTATACAGTGGCTACACCTTC. It codes for CAWSVYSGYTF. The rearrangement links TRBV30 to TRBJ1-2; the D is unclear. The CDR3 covers 11 residues. Deletions cut 0 bases from V and 7 bases from J, with 6 bases between. From germline, CDR1 is GTSNPN and CDR2 SVGIG (reference sequence).

The V call is TRBV9, the J call TRBJ1-4; 8 bases are shared with TRBD1. CDR1 is SGDLS and CDR2 is YYNGEE in the germline V gene. The CDR3 length is 14 residues. Trimming took 3 bases from V and 6 from J; bases not matched to a gene: 4. This CDR3 reads CASSAGGEDEKLFF. CDR3 DNA sequence: TGTGCCAGCAGCGCAGGGGGCGAAGATGAAAAACTGTTTTTT.

The genes are TRBV6-6 and TRBJ2-1; 7 bases match TRBD1. Per the germline V gene, CDR1 is MNHNY and CDR2 is SVGAGI (reference sequence). The CDR3 is 15 residues long. V gave up 4 bases and J gave up 0 bases; unmatched junction bases: 3. DNA of the CDR3: TGTGCCAGCAGTTTTCGGGACAGCTCCTACAATGAGCAGTTCTTC. It yields the protein CASSFRDSSYNEQFF.

The J gene is TRBJ2-2, the V gene TRBV19, with D possibly matching TRBD2 (7 bases). This CDR3 has 14 residues. The V gene's germline CDR1 is LNHDA and CDR2 SQIVND (reference sequence). Trimming took off 7 bases at V and 3 bases at J, with 12 bases between the two ends. The chain's CDR3 is CASTGGLDTGELFF. As DNA, the CDR3 is TGTGCCAGTACCGGGGGGCTGGACACCGGGGAGCTGTTTTTT.

The chain couples TRBV5-7 to TRBJ1-4, with 10 nucleotides matching TRBD1. TRBV5-7 is given ORF status, its function remaining uncertain. CDR3 size: 17 residues. After removal of 0 bases from V and 6 bases from J, the junction contained 8 bases not matched to a gene. In nucleotides, the CDR3 is TGTGCCAGCAGCTTGGGGGGACAGGGGACTTCTCATGAAAAACTGTTTTTT. Amino acid sequence: CASSLGGQGTSHEKLFF.

The chain carries TRBV7-9 and TRBJ1-1; 8 bases match TRBD1. The CDR3 runs 14 residues. With V trimmed by 3 bases and J by 2 bases, 2 bases remained unmatched. Germline V gene data show CDR1 as SEHNR and CDR2 as FQNEAQ (reference sequence). The CDR3 region is CASSLTGANTEAFF. CDR3 DNA: TGTGCCAGCAGCTTGACAGGGGCTAACACTGAAGCTTTCTTT.

The chain combines TRBV19 with TRBJ2-1; 8 bases agree with TRBD1. This CDR3 is 15 amino acids long. V was pared by 3 bases and J by 9 bases, with 10 bases of the junction left unmatched. Germline CDR1 LNHDA, CDR2 SQIVND (reference sequence). CDR3 protein: CASSISGGAIGEQFF. The CDR3, as DNA: TGTGCCAGTAGTATTTCAGGGGGCGCCATCGGTGAGCAGTTCTTC.

This chain links TRBV6-5 with TRBJ1-4; TRBD1 aligns across 7 bases. This CDR3 has 14 residues. J gave up 5 bases and V 8 bases, and 8 bases lay outside the gene matches. The germline V gene encodes CDR1 MNHEY and CDR2 SVGAGI. The CDR3 reads CASAGRQGNEKLFF. In DNA form, the CDR3 reads TGTGCCAGCGCTGGAAGACAGGGAAATGAAAAACTGTTTTTT.

This clone occurred many times. The V and J genes are TRBV18 and TRBJ2-7; TRBD1 might be the D (6 bases). Trimming took 3 bases from V and 3 from J, leaving 12 bases between them. This CDR3 has 14 residues. Germline V gives CDR1 KGHSH, CDR2 LQKENI. The chain's CDR3 is CASSPTGLLYEQYF. The DNA of the CDR3 is TGTGCCAGCTCACCGACAGGCCTACTCTACGAGCAGTACTTC.

This sequence joins TRBV11-3 and TRBJ2-1; perhaps TRBD2 as D (7 bases). V shed 5 bases and J shed 2 bases, with 16 bases lying between them. The CDR3 is 16 amino acids. Germline loops: CDR1 SGHNT, CDR2 YENEEA. The CDR3: CASSNNRGGTYNEQFF. The CDR3 region has the DNA TGTGCCAGCAGCAACAATCGCGGGGGCACCTACAATGAGCAGTTCTTC.

This chain connects TRBV18 to TRBJ2-7, with 8 bases matching TRBD1. V shed 4 bases, J shed 1 base, and the junction held 9 bases outside the gene matches. CDR3 length: 16 residues. Germline CDR1 KGHSH, CDR2 LQKENI. The CDR3 sequence: CASSHTPGQESYEQYF. Written as DNA, the CDR3 is TGTGCCAGCTCACATACCCCGGGACAGGAGTCCTACGAGCAGTACTTC.

The chain employs TRBV9 and TRBJ2-7, with D maybe TRBD1 (5 bases). Trimming left V 4 bases short and J 6 bases short, with 17 bases between. The CDR3 has 14 residues. Per the germline V gene, CDR1 is SGDLS and CDR2 is YYNGEE. The CDR3 region has the DNA TGTGCCAGCAGCCTTGGGGCCTCCCCCTCCGAGCAGTACTTC. Its translation is CASSLGASPSEQYF.